This record covers a single T cell receptor beta chain. Its antigen is undetermined. This entry belongs to a study of T cells expressing NK-cell markers. Study-wide background: Repertoire data for TCR beta were derived from sorted T cells (CD3+CD56+NKG2C+, CD3+CD56+NKG2C- and CD3+CD56-NKG2C+). Within the sequenced cohort of eight donors, seven exhibited HCMV seropositivity and one was seronegative.

Whole-study findings and limits: The contribution of dominant NKG2C+ clonotypes to CD8+ T cells in six donors was roughly 1.0-7.5%. The HCMV specificity of the expanded NKG2C+ T cell clones stayed unresolved.

The germline CDR1 and CDR2 sequences are DFQATT and SNEGSKA (reference sequence). This CDR3 has 15 amino acids. TCRdb re-called the 5' RACE reads, yielding one record per CDR3 amino acid sequence without DNA. Its table lists about 380,000 distinct CDR3 sequences. This chain joins TRBV20-1 and TRBJ1-5; absent DNA, TCRdb's TRBD1 call cannot be checked. This TCR came from a man aged 18-75 years in good health. What was sequenced was blood T cells: a sorted CD56 or NKG2C T cell subset, CD4+ or CD8+ T cells, or bulk PBMC T cells (not recorded which). The CDR3: CSARANTGFYQPQHF.